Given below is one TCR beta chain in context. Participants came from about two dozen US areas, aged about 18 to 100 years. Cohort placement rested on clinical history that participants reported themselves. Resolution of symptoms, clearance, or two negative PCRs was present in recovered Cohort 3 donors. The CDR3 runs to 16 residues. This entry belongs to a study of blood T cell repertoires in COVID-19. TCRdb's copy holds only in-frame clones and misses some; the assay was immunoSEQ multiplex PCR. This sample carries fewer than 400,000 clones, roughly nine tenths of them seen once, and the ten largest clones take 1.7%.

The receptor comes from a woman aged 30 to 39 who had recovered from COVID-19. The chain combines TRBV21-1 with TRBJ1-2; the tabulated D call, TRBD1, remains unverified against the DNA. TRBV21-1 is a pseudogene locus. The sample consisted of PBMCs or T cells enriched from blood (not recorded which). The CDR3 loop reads CASSKEGQGSSYGYTF. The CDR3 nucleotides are TGTGCCAGCAGCAAAGAGGGACAGGGTAGCAGCTATGGCTACACCTTC.